A single sample gave rise to the 28 T cell receptor beta chains below, sequenced in a study of T cell changes during pregnancy in multiple sclerosis. Sequencing was performed with immunoSEQ multiplex PCR; in TCRdb, only in-frame clones are kept and a portion is missing. Of about 45,000 clones listed, 90% are singletons. The sample in question was CD4+ T cells from peripheral blood mononuclear cells, obtained before pregnancy. The source is a female donor with multiple sclerosis, enrolled in a pregnancy study.

This clone was counted once. This CDR3 reads CASSFTTGSNTEAFF. In DNA form, the CDR3 reads TGTGCCAGCAGTTTTACGACAGGTTCAAACACTGAAGCTTTCTTT. The chain is built from TRBV28 and TRBJ1-1, with TRBD1 as a possible D gene (6 bases). V lost 3 bases and J lost 2, with 13 bases in between. The CDR3 extends over 15 amino acids. CDR1 is MDHEN and CDR2 is SYDVKM in the germline V gene.

The V gene is TRBV21-1, the J gene TRBJ2-4; the table calls TRBD2, which could not be checked here. TRBV21-1 has pseudogene status. This CDR3 is built from 16 residues. The CDR3 sequence is CASSKVREVAKNIQYF. The CDR3 region has the DNA TGTGCCAGCAGCAAAGTCCGGGAGGTAGCCAAAAACATTCAGTACTTC.

The V call is TRBV5-5, the J call TRBJ2-4; D gene uncertain. The CDR3 spans 16 residues. Germline CDR1 is SGHKS and CDR2 is YYEKEE (reference sequence). V lost 0 bases and J lost 0, with 10 bases in between. DNA of the CDR3: TGTGCCAGCAGCTTGGTAGGCGGATTAGCCAAAAACATTCAGTACTTC. Residues: CASSLVGGLAKNIQYF.

A few counts support this clone. The V call is TRBV11-3, the J call TRBJ2-2, with TRBD2 identical over 8 bases. Trimming cost V 5 bases and J 2 bases; bases outside gene matches: 7. Germline-derived CDR1 and CDR2 are SGHNT and YENEEA. The CDR3 has 16 residues. CDR3 sequence reads: CASSPRAGGNTGELFF. In nucleotides, the CDR3 is TGTGCCAGCAGCCCGAGGGCGGGGGGCAACACCGGGGAGCTGTTTTTT.

This rearrangement joins TRBV6-1 to TRBJ2-7; D perhaps matches TRBD1 (6 bases). This CDR3 spans 17 amino acids. Trimming stripped 0 bases from V and 3 bases from J, with 18 bases between. Germline V gene lookup returns CDR1 MNHNS and CDR2 SASEGT. The CDR3 is CASSEASGGAAIYEQYF. CDR3 DNA: TGTGCCAGCAGTGAAGCCTCTGGGGGCGCGGCGATCTACGAGCAGTACTTC.

V and J are TRBV29-1 and TRBJ2-5; 9 nucleotides line up with TRBD2. CDR3 length equals 14 residues. CDR1 and CDR2 (germline): SQVTM, ANQGSEA. The V gene end was trimmed by 8 bases and the J gene end by 2 bases; junction bases not matched to a gene: 9. The DNA for the CDR3 is TGCAGCCCGGTCGCGGGAGGGGAGCAAGAGACCCAGTACTTC. Translated, it gives CSPVAGGEQETQYF.

The chain is built from TRBV7-9 and TRBJ2-7; TRBD1 agrees at 7 bases. The ends lost 4 bases at V and 1 base at J; junction bases unmatched: 7. Germline CDR1 and CDR2: SEHNR and FQNEAQ (reference sequence). The CDR3 totals 15 residues. CDR3 DNA: TGTGCCAGCAGCTCCCGTGAGACAGGGTCCTACGAGCAGTACTTC. The encoded protein is CASSSRETGSYEQYF.

V is TRBV28 and J is TRBJ2-3; 14 bases line up with TRBD2. With V trimmed by 5 bases and J by 6 bases, 13 bases remained unmatched. The CDR3 is 18 amino acids. Germline V gene data show CDR1 as MDHEN and CDR2 as SYDVKM. CDR3 DNA: TGTGCCAGCAGTCCCGACGGATCGACTAGCGGGAGGGCGGATACGCAGTATTTT. Translating it yields CASSPDGSTSGRADTQYF. The whole variable domain, remainder taken from reference TRBV28 and TRBJ2-3, is DVKVTQSSRYLVKRTGEKVFLECVQDMDHENMFWYRQDPGLGLRLIYFSYDVKMKEKGDIPEGYSVSREKKERFSLILESASTNQTSMYLCASSPDGSTSGRADTQYFGPGTRLTVL.

This chain joins TRBV23-1 and TRBJ1-2; a possible D gene is TRBD1 (6 bases). TRBV23-1 is placed among ORFs of uncertain function. The CDR3 runs 17 residues. V was pared by 3 bases and J by 5 bases, with 22 bases between. In DNA, the CDR3 is TGCGCCAGCAGTCAGCAGGGGTCTTCCTGGAGTTGGTATGGCTACACCTTC. Translated: CASSQQGSSWSWYGYTF.

The chain employs TRBV28 and TRBJ2-1; weak D call: TRBD1 (6 bases). V shed 3 bases and J shed 12 bases, with 15 bases lying between them. Germline CDR1 MDHEN, CDR2 SYDVKM. CDR3 length: 13 residues. The CDR3 nucleotides read TGTGCCAGCAGTTTGTCCAGTACCAGGGGGCAGTTCTTC. Its protein is CASSLSSTRGQFF.

The chain is built from TRBV7-3 and TRBJ2-1, with 11 bases lining up with TRBD1. The CDR3 spans 15 residues. Germline CDR1 and CDR2: SGHTA and FQGTGA. The trim removed 5 bases at V and 6 bases at J, leaving 6 bases unmatched. The CDR3 coding sequence is TGTGCCAGCAGCCGCCCCGGGACAGGGGGCAATGAGCAGTTCTTC. It codes for CASSRPGTGGNEQFF.

The rearrangement links TRBV7-9 to TRBJ2-6; 8 bases fit TRBD2. V lost 7 bases and J lost 0; bases outside the gene matches: 8. Germline V gene data show CDR1 as SEHNR and CDR2 as FQNEAQ (reference sequence). CDR3 length equals 17 residues. CDR3 in DNA: TGTGCCAGCATCCCGCGCGGGGGGCCCTCTGGGGCCAACGTCCTGACTTTC. Encoded protein: CASIPRGGPSGANVLTF.

The chain has TRBV28 and TRBJ2-6, with no clear D. Germline values: CDR1 MDHEN, CDR2 SYDVKM. V lost 10 bases and J lost 0, with 10 bases in between. The CDR3 consists of 14 residues. CDR3 region: CATRQPSGANVLTF. CDR3 in DNA: TGTGCCACACGACAACCCTCTGGGGCCAACGTCCTGACTTTC.

The CDR3 protein is CASSLGLPGEGGYTF. CDR3 in DNA: TGTGCCAGCAGCTTAGGACTCCCGGGAGAAGGGGGCTACACCTTC. This chain connects TRBV7-2 to TRBJ1-2; D is uncertain. With 1 base removed from V and 8 bases from J, the gap between germline ends came to 17 bases. From germline, CDR1 is SGHTA and CDR2 FQGNSA. This CDR3 has 15 residues.

J is TRBJ1-2 and V is TRBV7-9; 9 bases fit TRBD1. Germline assignment: CDR1 SEHNR and CDR2 FQNEAQ (reference sequence). With V trimmed by 5 bases and J by 7 bases, 14 bases remained unmatched. The length of the CDR3 is 16 residues. CDR3 region: CASSLDRDRDYGGYTF. The CDR3 DNA is TGTGCCAGCAGCCTGGACCGGGACAGGGATTATGGTGGCTACACCTTC.

The rearrangement uses TRBV29-1 and TRBJ2-5, with a possible D match to TRBD2 (7 bases). This CDR3 contains 14 residues. Trimming pared 7 bases from V and 5 bases from J, leaving 20 bases between. CDR1 is SQVTM and CDR2 is ANQGSEA in the germline V gene. The CDR3 region is CSAGGGSGTETQYF. As DNA, the CDR3 is TGCAGCGCTGGGGGGGGCTCCGGGACGGAGACCCAGTACTTC.

V gene TRBV19 combines with J gene TRBJ2-2, with 9 bases identical to TRBD1. Germline V gives CDR1 LNHDA, CDR2 SQIVND (reference sequence). Unmatched junction bases numbered 8, after V lost 3 bases and J lost 6 bases. This CDR3 has 16 residues. CDR3 nucleotides: TGTGCCAGTAGTATCGCCGGACAGGGGAGGCCCGGGGAGCTGTTTTTT. Encoded protein: CASSIAGQGRPGELFF.

The V call is TRBV9, the J call TRBJ2-1; TRBD1 matches at 8 bases. Germline values: CDR1 SGDLS, CDR2 YYNGEE. The CDR3 length is 14 residues. With 7 bases clipped from V and 0 bases from J, the junction kept 3 bases outside the gene matches. The CDR3 nucleotides are TGTGCCAGCGCCGGGACAGGCTCCTACAATGAGCAGTTCTTC. Its translation: CASAGTGSYNEQFF. The full variable domain, rest sourced from reference TRBV9 and TRBJ2-1, is DSGVTQTPKHLITATGQRVTLRCSPRSGDLSVYWYQQSLDQGLQFLIQYYNGEERAKGNILERFSAQQFPDLHSELNLSSLELGDSALYFCASAGTGSYNEQFFGPGTRLTVL.

The gene calls are TRBV13 and TRBJ1-4, with 7 bases that match TRBD1. This CDR3 has 16 residues. With V trimmed by 5 bases and J by 5 bases, 11 bases remained unmatched. CDR1 and CDR2 (germline): PRHDT, FYEKMQ (reference sequence). CDR3 DNA sequence: TGTGCCAGCAGCCCTCGGGGGGGGACAGCGAATGAAAAACTGTTTTTT. Translated: CASSPRGGTANEKLFF.

The chain recombines TRBV27 with TRBJ2-7; TRBD1 aligns across 11 bases. The J segment lost 4 bases and the V segment lost 4 bases, leaving 3 bases of the junction unmatched. Germline CDR1 is MNHEY and CDR2 is SMNVEV (reference sequence). The CDR3 runs to 14 residues. CDR3 loop: CASSWTGGGYEQYF. CDR3 nucleotides: TGTGCCAGCAGTTGGACAGGGGGCGGGTACGAGCAGTACTTC.

This chain connects TRBV25-1 to TRBJ1-3; D remains unclear. The CDR3 is 14 amino acids. CDR1 and CDR2 (germline): MGHDK, SYGVNS. V lost 5 bases to trimming and J lost 0 bases, with 8 bases between them. CDR3 bases: TGTGCCAGCAGTTTCACAGCCTCTGGAAACACCATATATTTT. Translation: CASSFTASGNTIYF.

The genes are TRBV6-6 and TRBJ1-2; TRBD1 aligns across 9 bases. Germline CDR1 and CDR2: MNHNY and SVGAGI (reference sequence). The CDR3 extends over 14 amino acids. With V trimmed by 6 bases and J by 2 bases, 4 bases remained unmatched. The CDR3 loop is CASRGGQGNYGYTF. DNA of the CDR3: TGTGCCAGCAGGGGAGGACAGGGGAACTATGGCTACACCTTC.

This chain joins TRBV6-5 and TRBJ2-2; D possibly corresponds to TRBD1 (5 bases). Germline V gives CDR1 MNHEY, CDR2 SVGAGI. V shed 6 bases and J shed 1 base, with 9 bases lying between them. The CDR3 length is 14 residues. The DNA for the CDR3 is TGTGCCAGCAGAGTCGACAGGAACACCGGGGAGCTGTTTTTT. The encoded protein is CASRVDRNTGELFF.

V usage is TRBV15 and J usage is TRBJ1-1; a weak D match, TRBD1 (5 bases). Between the trimmed V and J ends, which lost 0 bases and 4 bases, there was a span of 15 bases. This CDR3 contains 16 residues. Per germline, CDR1 LNHNV and CDR2 YYDKDF (reference sequence). The CDR3 nucleotides are TGTGCCACCAGCAGAGATAAGGGGCCTGGTGGCACTGAAGCTTTCTTT. It translates to CATSRDKGPGGTEAFF.

The chain links TRBV6-5 to TRBJ1-1; D ambiguous. Germline CDR1 reads MNHEY; CDR2 reads SVGAGI. V was trimmed by 2 bases and J by 0 bases, leaving 13 bases between them. This CDR3 has 16 amino acids. In nucleotides, the CDR3 is TGTGCCAGCAGTTACAGGAGCGAAGCAATGAACACTGAAGCTTTCTTT. This sequence encodes CASSYRSEAMNTEAFF.

This clone was seen only once. The chain joins TRBV2 to TRBJ2-1; 8 nucleotides agree with TRBD2. Germline V gives CDR1 SNHLY, CDR2 FYNNEI. V dropped 6 bases and J dropped 4; count of bases not matched to a gene: 8. There are 15 residues in the CDR3. The chain's CDR3 is CASSSTSGGYNEQFF. The CDR3 DNA is TGTGCCAGCAGCTCCACTAGCGGAGGATACAATGAGCAGTTCTTC.

The chain has TRBV19 and TRBJ2-1, with D perhaps matching TRBD2 (7 bases). CDR1 LNHDA and CDR2 SQIVND come from the germline V gene (reference sequence). With 1 base removed from V and 8 bases from J, the gap between germline ends came to 15 bases. The CDR3 consists of 15 residues. This CDR3 is CASSIGGGPRDEQFF. The CDR3 nucleotides are TGTGCCAGTAGTATAGGGGGGGGGCCAAGGGATGAGCAGTTCTTC.

This chain connects TRBV4-2 to TRBJ2-7; D not resolved. V was clipped by 4 bases and J by 3 bases, with 16 bases between them. The germline V gene encodes CDR1 LGHNA and CDR2 YNFKEQ. CDR3 length: 15 amino acids. This CDR3 reads CASSPIGTLNYEQYF. The CDR3 coding sequence is TGTGCCAGCAGCCCAATCGGTACCCTAAACTACGAGCAGTACTTC.